What follows describes a single T cell receptor beta chain. Its antigen is still unknown. Measured with immunoSEQ multiplex PCR; TCRdb has only the in-frame clones, and not every one. The table shows roughly 150,000 clones, with 92% occurring only once. These data are taken from a study of T cell responses to AZD1222 COVID-19 vaccine. On the study more broadly: Doses given second, at about 4 or about 12 weeks, were pooled. Study-level points and caveats: Spike-specific TCR breadth rose after two AZD1222 doses, and depth rose as well. The donors showed a predominance of white British ancestry and of females, with possible underestimation of clonal diversity. In the spike-specific TCR repertoire, nearly half reportedly target unmutated variant regions.

The length of the CDR3 is 14 residues. Between the trimmed V and J ends, which lost 5 bases and 2 bases, there was a span of 11 bases. CDR1 is MNHEY, CDR2 SVGEGT, per germline. V and J are TRBV6-2 or TRBV6-3 and TRBJ2-3, with D uncertain. Sequencing was performed on peripheral blood, taken on day 0 of AZD1222 vaccination. This receptor was identified in an adult in good health. The CDR3 coding sequence is TGTGCCAGCAGTCCCCGACTGTTCACAGATACGCAGTATTTT. This translates into CASSPRLFTDTQYF.